Presented here are 7 T cell receptor beta chains from one specimen sequenced in a study of blood T cell repertoires in COVID-19. TCRdb keeps only in-frame clones here, not all; method: immunoSEQ multiplex PCR. The repertoire has about 35,000 clones, around 85% of them found once; the top ten carry over 35%. The sequencing sample was made of peripheral blood. The receptors were gathered from a man aged 60 to 69 with active or convalescent COVID-19.

This sequence joins TRBV19 and TRBJ1-2; a possible D gene is TRBD1 (5 bases). V lost 7 bases and J lost 7, with 22 bases in between. The CDR3 is 15 amino acids. In germline, CDR1 is LNHDA, CDR2 SQIVND (reference sequence). The chain's CDR3 is CASTSFGAGIGGYTF. CDR3 DNA sequence: TGTGCCAGTACCTCCTTTGGGGCAGGGATCGGTGGCTACACCTTC.

The chain joins TRBV5-1 to TRBJ2-5, with 8 positions matching TRBD2. V trimming: 4 bases; J trimming: 5 bases; junction bases outside the gene matches: 7. CDR3 length: 14 amino acids. Germline V gives CDR1 SGHRS, CDR2 YFSETQ. The CDR3 sequence: CASSRQRGRETQYF. The CDR3 nucleotides read TGCGCCAGCAGCCGGCAGCGGGGGAGGGAGACCCAGTACTTC.

This chain uses TRBV20-1 with TRBJ1-4, with D unresolved. V was shortened by 5 bases and J by 5 bases, with 3 bases between the two germline ends. From germline, CDR1 is DFQATT and CDR2 SNEGSKA (reference sequence). The CDR3 has 10 amino acids. Here the CDR3 DNA reads TGCAGTGCTCCAAATGAAAAACTGTTTTTT. Translated, it gives CSAPNEKLFF.

The CDR3 sequence: CASSLPPNEAFF. The CDR3 DNA reads as TGTGCCAGCAGTTTACCTCCTAATGAAGCTTTCTTT. V usage is TRBV27 and J usage is TRBJ1-1; D is undetermined. Germline lookup yields CDR1 MNHEY and CDR2 SMNVEV (reference sequence). V lost 2 bases to trimming and J lost 7 bases, with 8 bases between them. The CDR3 has 12 residues.

V is TRBV3-1 (or the pseudogene TRBV3-2) and J is TRBJ1-4; TRBD1 aligns across 7 bases. CDR1 is LGHDT and CDR2 is YNNKEL in the germline V gene (reference sequence). With 8 bases clipped from V and 11 bases from J, the junction kept 11 bases outside the gene matches. This CDR3 contains 13 residues. CDR3 nucleotides: TGTGCCAGCGAGGAGACAGGGACCTCTAAACTGTTTTTT. This sequence encodes CASEETGTSKLFF.

This sequence joins TRBV7-6 and TRBJ2-1; D unresolved. V was pared by 5 bases and J by 3 bases, with 14 bases between. The germline CDR1 and CDR2 sequences are SGHVS and FNYEAQ. CDR3 size: 15 residues. CDR3 sequence: CASSNTDRFYNEQFF. The CDR3 DNA is TGTGCCAGCAGCAATACTGATAGATTCTACAATGAGCAGTTCTTC. Full variable domain (remainder filled in from reference TRBV7-6 and TRBJ2-1): GAGVSQSPRYKVTKRGQDVALRCDPISGHVSLYWYRQALGQGPEFLTYFNYEAQQDKSGLPNDRFSAERPEGSISTLTIQRTEQRDSAMYRCASSNTDRFYNEQFFGPGTRLTVL.

The rearrangement joins TRBV19 to TRBJ2-2; TRBD2 might be the D (6 bases). The ends were cut back, 4 bases at V and 7 bases at J, with 16 bases in the middle. Germline V lookup: CDR1 LNHDA, CDR2 SQIVND (reference sequence). This CDR3 is built from 15 residues. DNA for the CDR3: TGTGCCAGTAGTACTATCGGGACTTCAAGCGGGGAGCTGTTTTTT. This gives the protein CASSTIGTSSGELFF.